The entry below gives a single T cell receptor (beta chain) sequence along with its context. CDR3 length: 13 residues. V dropped 10 bases and J dropped 6 bases, with 19 bases sitting between them. Looked up from germline, CDR1 is MNHEY and CDR2 is SVGAGI. The data belong to a study of blood T cell repertoires in COVID-19. Study-level information: Nucleic acid was either cDNA or gDNA, and it came from T cells, B-cell-depleted T cells, or PBMCs.

Recruitment covered about 25 US areas and drew participants whose ages spanned roughly 18 to 100 years. Participants' reported clinical history set cohort assignment. Original processing notes: Scientists estimated how many nucleated cells there were by amplifying reference gene primers. TCRdb keeps only in-frame clones here, not all; method: immunoSEQ multiplex PCR. The V and J calls and clone size come from that table; D and trimming were worked out from the DNA. Among some 260,000 clones listed, 75% to 95% were seen once. V usage is TRBV6-5 and J usage is TRBJ2-7; D is perhaps TRBD2 (6 bases). Sequencing was performed on PBMCs or T cells enriched from blood (not recorded which). The receptor's source is a woman aged 18-29 years who had recovered from COVID-19. The CDR3 is CATWEDGSREQYF. The CDR3 DNA reads TGTGCCACCTGGGAGGATGGATCGCGCGAGCAGTACTTC.